This is a list of T cell receptor beta chains from one sample in a study of cytomegalovirus exposure and HLA in healthy donors. Assay: immunoSEQ multiplex PCR; the TCRdb copy retains only in-frame clones and omits some. This sample has fewer than 150,000 clones, with approximately 80% found just once. Sequenced input: PBMCs. The receptors derive from a man younger than 35 in good health and CMV-seronegative. CDR3s include the opening cysteine and the closing phenylalanine or tryptophan. A D gene is named only where the DNA matches it firmly. Size values are once, few and many counts, or a class for expanded clones, and some rows have none.

J gene	V gene	clone size	D gene	CDR3 DNA	CDR3 protein
TRBJ2-5	TRBV7-8	-	TRBD2	TGTGCCAGCAGCTTCCCGTTGGGACTAGCGGGGGACAGCCAAGAGACCCAGTACTTC	CASSFPLGLAGDSQETQYF
TRBJ1-2	TRBV6-1	-	TRBD1	TGTGCCAGCAGTGAGACAGGGGAAGGTGATGGCTACACCTTC	CASSETGEGDGYTF
TRBJ2-1	TRBV7-3	-	TRBD2	TGTGCCAGCAGCCCCGGACTAGCGGGAGTCTTCAGCAATGAGCAGTTCTTC	CASSPGLAGVFSNEQFF
TRBJ2-7	TRBV28	-	TRBD2	TGTGCCAGCAGTCCCCGCCCGACTAGCGGGTCCTACGAGCAGTACTTC	CASSPRPTSGSYEQYF
TRBJ1-1	TRBV2	few	TRBD1	TGTGCCAGCAGCCGGGACAGGGCTTTGTCTGAAGCTTTCTTT	CASSRDRALSEAFF
TRBJ1-1	TRBV29-1	-	-	TGCAGCGGAGCAGCGGGGACGGGGAACACTGAAGCTTTCTTT	CSGAAGTGNTEAFF
TRBJ2-2	TRBV5-4	-	-	TGTGCCAGCAGCTTGTCGGCGGGGACCTTGGGCGAGCTGTTTTTT	CASSLSAGTLGELFF
TRBJ2-7	TRBV2	few	-	TGTGCCAGCAGTGACGAGGGGGTCCCCACCTACGAGCAGTACTTC	CASSDEGVPTYEQYF
TRBJ1-1	TRBV2	few	TRBD1	TGTGCCAGCAGTGAAGCGACAGGGGGCTTAAAGGACACTGAAGCTTTCTTT	CASSEATGGLKDTEAFF
TRBJ2-3	TRBV7-3	few	-	TGTGCCAGCAGCTTAACGCCAGGCACAGATACGCAGTATTTT	CASSLTPGTDTQYF
TRBJ2-1	TRBV5-1	-	TRBD2	TGCGCCAGCAGCTTGTGGGGCAGCACTAGCGGGAGTGGCAATGAGCAGTTCTTC	CASSLWGSTSGSGNEQFF
TRBJ1-2	TRBV5-1	-	-	TGCGCCAGCAGCTTGGAAGGGGGTAACTATGGCTACACCTTC	CASSLEGGNYGYTF
TRBJ2-5	TRBV11-2	-	-	TGTGCCAGCAGCTCCAGGGGAGAGACCCAGTACTTC	CASSSRGETQYF
TRBJ1-5	TRBV6-6	-	-	TGTGCCAGCAGTTACCGGGGAACAAGCAATCAGCCCCAGCATTTT	CASSYRGTSNQPQHF
TRBJ1-1	TRBV5-1	-	TRBD1	TGCGCCAGCAGCGGAGGACAGGGTAACACTGAAGCTTTCTTT	CASSGGQGNTEAFF
TRBJ2-3	TRBV6-6	-	-	TGTGCCAGCAGTTTCCGCGGCACAGATACGCAGTATTTT	CASSFRGTDTQYF
TRBJ1-5	TRBV10-3	-	TRBD1	TGTGCCATTGGGGACAGGGACTCCTATCAGCCCCAGCATTTT	CAIGDRDSYQPQHF
TRBJ1-5	TRBV30	-	TRBD1	TGTGCCTGGAGCACCCCGGGACAGGGGAATCAGCCCCAGCATTTT	CAWSTPGQGNQPQHF
TRBJ2-3	TRBV29-1	-	-	TGCAGCGTTGAAGATCCAGGGGGGCTCACAGATACGCAGTATTTT	CSVEDPGGLTDTQYF
TRBJ2-7	TRBV6-5	-	TRBD1	TGTGCCAGCAGTCCGGGACAGGTAACCTACGAGCAGTACTTC	CASSPGQVTYEQYF
TRBJ1-6	TRBV13	-	TRBD1	TGTGCCGGCAGCTTACGGACAGGGGGGACCTCACCCCTCCACTTT	CAGSLRTGGTSPLHF
TRBJ2-7	TRBV5-4	-	-	TGTGCCAGCAGCTTCGGGGGCTTTGCGGGAGAGAACTACGAGCAGTACTTC	CASSFGGFAGENYEQYF
TRBJ1-3	TRBV25-1	-	TRBD1	TGTGCCAGCAGTGAATATGGGACAGGGGGCAATCGTGTAAACACCATATATTTT	CASSEYGTGGNRVNTIYF
TRBJ2-2	TRBV10-1	few	-	TGCGCCAGCAGTGAGCGGGACACCGGGGAGCTGTTTTTT	CASSERDTGELFF
TRBJ2-2	TRBV27	-	-	TGTGCCAGCAGGCTCGGAGGGTGGCGGACCGGGGAGCTGTTTTTT	CASRLGGWRTGELFF
TRBJ2-7	TRBV6-1	many	TRBD2	TGTGCCAGCAGTGAAGGGACTAGCGGGGGGTACGAGCAGTACTTC	CASSEGTSGGYEQYF
TRBJ1-1	TRBV6-1	-	TRBD1	TGTGCCAGCAGCCTGGACAGGGTGAACACTGAAGCTTTCTTT	CASSLDRVNTEAFF
TRBJ2-7	TRBV27	-	TRBD1	TGTGCCAGCAGATGGGGGGACAGGGGGACCTACGAGCAGTACTTC	CASRWGDRGTYEQYF
TRBJ2-1	TRBV27	few	TRBD1	TGTGCCAGCAGAACGGGACAGGAGATCAACTACAATGAGCAGTTCTTC	CASRTGQEINYNEQFF
TRBJ1-5	TRBV9	-	-	TGTGCCAGCAGCGCCGGGAGTCTTAGCAATCAGCCCCAGCATTTT	CASSAGSLSNQPQHF
TRBJ2-7	TRBV11-2	-	TRBD1	TGTGCCAGCAGCCCCGGGACAGGGGGCTACGAGCAGTACTTC	CASSPGTGGYEQYF
TRBJ1-1	TRBV28	-	TRBD1	TGTGCCAGCAGGACCTTCAGACAGGGGGCTAGGCGGGAAATGGGCACTGAAGCTTTCTTT	CASRTFRQGARREMGTEAFF
TRBJ1-1	TRBV10-3	-	-	TGTGCCATCAGCGCGATGGTCGGGGGAATAGACACTGAAGCTTTCTTT	CAISAMVGGIDTEAFF
TRBJ1-5	TRBV27	-	TRBD1	TGTGCCAGCAGCAGACAGGGCCTCAATCAGCCCCAGCATTTT	CASSRQGLNQPQHF
TRBJ2-7	TRBV5-8	-	-	TGTGCCAGCAGCTTAGAACGGTACTCGTACGAGCAGTACTTC	CASSLERYSYEQYF
TRBJ2-7	TRBV11-2	-	TRBD1	TGTGCCAGCAGCGAAGGACAGGGTACCTACGAGCAGTACTTC	CASSEGQGTYEQYF
TRBJ2-3	TRBV7-9	-	-	TGTGCCAGCAGCTTAGTGAGGTCAGATACGCAGTATTTT	CASSLVRSDTQYF
TRBJ2-3	TRBV7-9	-	TRBD2	TGTGCCAGCAGCTCGCCGGTGGGGGGGGTAGATACGCAGTATTTT	CASSSPVGGVDTQYF
TRBJ1-4	TRBV11-2	-	-	TGTGCCACCAAGGCGATCCCGACAGACGGATATGAAAAACTGTTTTTT	CATKAIPTDGYEKLFF
TRBJ2-3	TRBV5-1	-	-	TGCGCCAGCAGCTTGGTAGCAGGGGCGAGCACAGATACGCAGTATTTT	CASSLVAGASTDTQYF
TRBJ2-7	TRBV19	-	-	TGTGCCAGTAGTAAAGGGGGCGAGCAGTACTTC	CASSKGGEQYF
TRBJ1-4	TRBV6-1	-	-	TGTGCCAGCAGAGCGGCAGGGGCAACTAATGAAAAACTGTTTTTT	CASRAAGATNEKLFF
TRBJ1-1	TRBV19	-	-	TGTGCCAGTAGTATTCGGGAGGAAGCTTTCTTT	CASSIREEAFF
TRBJ1-1	TRBV5-1	-	TRBD1	TGCGCCAGCAGCCAAGCCGGGACAGGGGGCTGGGACACTGAAGCTTTCTTT	CASSQAGTGGWDTEAFF
TRBJ1-3	TRBV19	-	-	TGTGCCAGTCTACGGGGGGCGCTTGGCCGGGGTTCTGGAAACACCATATATTTT	CASLRGALGRGSGNTIYF
TRBJ1-5	TRBV27	-	TRBD1	TGTGCCAGCAGTCAAGACAGGGCCTACCAGCCCCAGCATTTT	CASSQDRAYQPQHF
TRBJ2-2	TRBV7-3	-	-	TGTGCCAGCAGCCAAGGCCCCCAAGGGGCGGGGATGGAGCTGTTTTTT	CASSQGPQGAGMELFF
TRBJ1-1	TRBV5-1	-	-	TGCGCCAGCAGCTTGGGACGGGACACTGAAGCTTTCTTT	CASSLGRDTEAFF
TRBJ2-5	TRBV5-4	once	-	TGTGCCAGCAGCTTGGCGCTAGCCCCCGGAGAGACCCAGTACTTC	CASSLALAPGETQYF
TRBJ2-7	TRBV28	few	TRBD2	TGTGCCAGCAGGGGGTCGGCGGGAGCCTACGAGCAGTACTTC	CASRGSAGAYEQYF
TRBJ2-1	TRBV4-2	-	TRBD2	TGTGCCAGCAGCCACGGGACTAGCGGGATGGTCAAGGAGCAGTTCTTC	CASSHGTSGMVKEQFF
TRBJ1-4	TRBV6-5	few	-	TGTGCCAGCAGACGACAGTTACTTAATGAAAAACTGTTTTTT	CASRRQLLNEKLFF
TRBJ2-1	TRBV13	few	TRBD1	TGTGCCAGCAGCTTAGTTAGGGACAGGCATGAGCAGTTCTTC	CASSLVRDRHEQFF
TRBJ2-1	TRBV29-1	-	-	TGCACCGTTGAAGGGCCCAATGAGCAGTTCTTC	CTVEGPNEQFF
TRBJ2-1	TRBV4-1	-	TRBD2	TGCGCCAGCAGCCAAGATACTAGCGGGAGGGCCGGGGAGCAGTTCTTC	CASSQDTSGRAGEQFF
TRBJ1-2	TRBV18	-	-	TGTGCCAGCTCACCACCGGGGCAGGCCCCCGGTGGCTATGGCTACACCTTC	CASSPPGQAPGGYGYTF
TRBJ2-3	TRBV11-2	-	-	TGTGCCAGCAGCTTAGGGCGGGGACTGTCCACAGATACGCAGTATTTT	CASSLGRGLSTDTQYF
TRBJ2-2	TRBV6-1	-	TRBD1	TGTGCCAGCAGTGAAGACAGGGGGCCTTGGACCGGGGAGCTGTTTTTT	CASSEDRGPWTGELFF